A single sample is the source of the 21 T cell receptor beta chains below, sequenced in a study of control samples from healthy donors and cancer patients. Measured with immunoSEQ multiplex PCR; TCRdb has only the in-frame clones, and not every one. Seen here are some 82,000 clones, roughly 82% observed once, and the top ten hold approximately 10%. Material for sequencing was PBMCs. The receptors come from a man aged 60 to 75 with head and neck cancer.

The chain carries TRBV5-1 and TRBJ2-7, with 12 bases aligning to TRBD2. V lost 4 bases, J lost 5 bases, and 4 bases stayed unmatched. This CDR3 is 14 amino acids long. Germline CDR1 is SGHRS and CDR2 is YFSETQ. The CDR3 loop reads CASSPWTSGNEQYF. DNA for the CDR3: TGCGCCAGCAGCCCATGGACTAGCGGGAACGAGCAGTACTTC.

The rearrangement joins TRBV7-9 to TRBJ2-2, with TRBD2 matching over 9 bases. Germline V gene sequence: CDR1 SEHNR, CDR2 FQNEAQ (reference sequence). This CDR3 has 15 amino acids. V lost 8 bases, J lost 6 bases, and 10 bases stayed unmatched. CDR3: CASGLMGLAAGELFF. CDR3 coding DNA: TGTGCCAGCGGGTTAATGGGACTAGCAGCCGGGGAGCTGTTTTTT. The whole variable domain, remainder taken from reference TRBV7-9 and TRBJ2-2, is DTGVSQNPRHKITKRGQNVTFRCDPISEHNRLYWYRQTLGQGPEFLTYFQNEAQLEKSRLLSDRFSAERPKGSFSTLEIQRTEQGDSAMYLCASGLMGLAAGELFFGEGSRLTVL.

The V call is TRBV11-3, the J call TRBJ2-3; no definite D call. The V gene's germline CDR1 is SGHNT and CDR2 YENEEA. V gave up 5 bases and J gave up 2 bases, with 11 bases separating them. CDR3 size: 14 residues. CDR3 coding DNA: TGTGCCAGCAGCCAATCCAGAGTCACAGATACGCAGTATTTT. Translating it yields CASSQSRVTDTQYF.

The chain has TRBV5-8 and TRBJ1-5; D gene ambiguous. The germline V gene has CDR1 SGHTS and CDR2 YDEGEE. V was cut by 0 bases and J by 6 bases, with 16 bases left in between. The CDR3 has 16 amino acids. The CDR3 nucleotides are TGTGCCAGCAGCTTGGCGATACGGGAAACGGTTCAGCCCCAGCATTTT. Its protein is CASSLAIRETVQPQHF.

The chain links TRBV29-1 to TRBJ1-1; a possible D gene is TRBD1 (5 bases). This CDR3 comprises 14 residues. Looked up from germline, CDR1 is SQVTM and CDR2 is ANQGSEA. V was pared by 7 bases and J by 3 bases, with 18 bases between. The CDR3 spells CSALVGMGHTEAFF. The CDR3 region has the DNA TGCAGCGCCCTAGTAGGAATGGGACACACTGAAGCTTTCTTT.

This clone was observed a few times. The J gene is TRBJ1-1, the V gene TRBV28, with D perhaps matching TRBD1 (6 bases). Germline V gives CDR1 MDHEN, CDR2 SYDVKM. The CDR3 has 14 amino acids. V dropped 3 bases and J dropped 1 base, with 9 bases sitting between them. In DNA, the CDR3 is TGTGCCAGCAGTTTGGCAGGGGCGAACACTGAAGCTTTCTTT. Translating gives CASSLAGANTEAFF.

This rearrangement joins TRBV7-8 to TRBJ2-2; D is possibly TRBD1 (5 bases). V lost 2 bases, J lost 4 bases, and 20 bases lay in between. The CDR3 extends over 18 amino acids. Germline loops: CDR1 SGHVS, CDR2 FQNEAQ. The CDR3 DNA sequence: TGTGCCAGCAGCTTACTACGACAGCTTCTAATGGGCACCGGGGAGCTGTTTTTT. Translation: CASSLLRQLLMGTGELFF.

There are a few counts of this clone. The chain is built from TRBV7-8 and TRBJ2-1; D gene unclear. V shed 2 bases and J shed 4 bases, with 12 bases lying between them. The CDR3 runs 15 residues. The germline V gene encodes CDR1 SGHVS and CDR2 FQNEAQ. The CDR3 DNA reads TGTGCCAGCAGCTTACGGCGCATAGGGTACAATGAGCAGTTCTTC. This translates into CASSLRRIGYNEQFF.

V is TRBV4-1 and J is TRBJ2-1, with TRBD2 identical over 12 bases. The junction had 6 bases not matched to a gene; V was cut back by 3 bases and J by 6 bases. Germline values: CDR1 MGHRA, CDR2 YSYEKL. The CDR3 loop spans 16 amino acids. The CDR3: CASSQGGLAGSNEQFF. CDR3 in DNA: TGCGCCAGCAGCCAGGGGGGACTAGCGGGCTCCAATGAGCAGTTCTTC.

This chain links TRBV4-1 with TRBJ2-1; TRBD2 aligns across 13 bases. The junction had 8 bases not matched to a gene; V was cut back by 0 bases and J by 12 bases. The germline CDR1 and CDR2 sequences are MGHRA and YSYEKL. CDR3 length equals 16 residues. CDR3 sequence reads: CASSQDRGLAGTWQFF. In DNA form, the CDR3 reads TGCGCCAGCAGCCAAGATCGGGGACTAGCGGGGACTTGGCAGTTCTTC.

This clone came up once. The rearrangement links TRBV4-1 to TRBJ2-3; 9 nucleotides align to TRBD1. Trimming at V came to 3 bases and at J to 4 bases, leaving 5 bases not matched to a gene. Germline V gene data show CDR1 as MGHRA and CDR2 as YSYEKL. The CDR3 contains 15 residues. The DNA of the CDR3 is TGCGCCAGCAGCCATCCCGGACAGGGGTCAGATACGCAGTATTTT. This encodes CASSHPGQGSDTQYF.

This clone came up a few times. This chain links TRBV15 with TRBJ1-3; D not certain. V gave up 0 bases and J gave up 0 bases, with 6 bases separating them. Germline CDR1 is LNHNV and CDR2 is YYDKDF (reference sequence). The CDR3 is made up of 15 amino acids. This CDR3 reads CATSRDWGSGNTIYF. The CDR3 DNA reads as TGTGCCACCAGCAGAGATTGGGGCTCTGGAAACACCATATATTTT.

This chain joins TRBV4-2 and TRBJ1-1, with 8 nucleotides matching TRBD1. Germline V gives CDR1 LGHNA, CDR2 YNFKEQ. The CDR3 covers 14 residues. After removal of 1 base from V and 5 bases from J, the junction contained 3 bases not matched to a gene. The DNA of the CDR3 is TGTGCCAGCAGCCAAGTTCAGGGGGCAACTGAAGCTTTCTTT. Residues: CASSQVQGATEAFF.

This clone appeared once. V usage is TRBV3-1 (or the pseudogene TRBV3-2) and J usage is TRBJ1-4; D unclear. CDR1 is LGHDT and CDR2 is YNNKEL in the germline V gene (reference sequence). V was clipped by 4 bases and J by 4 bases, with 10 bases between them. This CDR3 spans 14 amino acids. The DNA of the CDR3 is TGTGCCAGCAGCCCGACGGTTCATAATGAAAAACTGTTTTTT. Encoded protein: CASSPTVHNEKLFF.

The chain combines TRBV20-1 with TRBJ2-1; a weak D match, TRBD1 (6 bases). Deletions cut 6 bases from V and 9 bases from J, with 12 bases between. This CDR3 spans 11 amino acids. Germline V gene sequence: CDR1 DFQATT, CDR2 SNEGSKA (reference sequence). CDR3 amino acids: CSAAQGIEQFF. As DNA, the CDR3 is TGCAGTGCGGCCCAGGGGATTGAGCAGTTCTTC.

This rearrangement joins TRBV28 to TRBJ2-7, with D maybe TRBD2 (6 bases). Germline CDR1 is MDHEN and CDR2 is SYDVKM. The CDR3 is 14 amino acids. Trimming removed 3 bases from V and 0 bases from J, with 9 bases in between. Written as DNA, the CDR3 is TGTGCCAGCAGTTTTAGCGGAAGCTCCTACGAGCAGTACTTC. Protein product: CASSFSGSSYEQYF.

A few counts support this clone. V gene TRBV30 combines with J gene TRBJ2-1, with D perhaps TRBD1 (6 bases). This CDR3 has 11 residues. CDR1 and CDR2 (germline): GTSNPN, SVGIG (reference sequence). V dropped 3 bases and J dropped 13 bases, with 13 bases sitting between them. The CDR3 DNA is TGTGCCTGGAGCCTCGGACAGAGACAGTTCTTC. This codes for CAWSLGQRQFF.

In regard to this clone: This same CDR3 is encoded by further DNA sequences in the sample. The rearrangement joins TRBV12-3 or TRBV12-4 to TRBJ1-2; 9 bases map to TRBD1. This CDR3 has 13 amino acids. V gave up 5 bases and J gave up 5 bases; unmatched junction bases: 3. The CDR3 DNA is TGTGCCAGCAGTCAGGGACAGGGTTATGGCTACACCTTC. It specifies CASSQGQGYGYTF.

This chain links TRBV24-1 with TRBJ2-3; perhaps TRBD2 as D (6 bases). Germline V gene sequence: CDR1 KGHDR, CDR2 SFDVKD. Trimming shortened V by 4 bases and J by 6 bases, and 16 bases separated the two germline ends. The CDR3 length is 15 residues. Here the CDR3 reads CATSDPGRGADTQYF. CDR3 coding DNA: TGTGCCACCAGTGACCCGGGCCGCGGGGCGGATACGCAGTATTTT.

This chain connects TRBV5-6 to TRBJ2-6; D is undetermined. The V and J ends lost 4 bases and 2 bases respectively, with 13 bases between them. The CDR3 has 16 amino acids. The germline V gene has CDR1 SGHDT and CDR2 YYEEEE. The DNA for the CDR3 is TGTGCCAGCAGCCCGCGATACAGCGCTGGGGCCAACGTCCTGACTTTC. Residues: CASSPRYSAGANVLTF.

The chain combines TRBV12-5 with TRBJ2-3; D not certain. Germline V gives CDR1 LGHNT, CDR2 FRNRAP. V was cut by 6 bases and J by 4 bases, with 8 bases left in between. The CDR3 covers 12 residues. The CDR3 bases are TGTGCTAGTGGCCTGTCGGCAGATACGCAGTATTTT. Translation gives CASGLSADTQYF.